This section outlines one T cell receptor beta chain sequence together with its context. Its antigen is still unknown. These data originate in a study of response to subunit inactivated influenza vaccine. Between the trimmed V and J ends, which lost 5 bases and 0 bases, there was a span of 13 bases. CDR3 length: 15 residues. Germline-derived CDR1 and CDR2 are SGHTA and FQGNSA. Overall study results and limits: That few new T cells are recruited by each seasonal influenza vaccination was the authors' suggestion.

Using its own MiXCR run on the RT-PCR reads, TCRdb lists one record per CDR3 protein. Of 400,000 to 550,000 distinct CDR3 sequences listed, 25% are singletons. This TCR was sampled from a man aged 50 or older who received an inactivated influenza vaccine. The chain uses TRBV7-2 and TRBJ1-1; weak D call: TRBD1 (5 bases). The sequenced sample was CD4+ T cells sorted from PBMCs, obtained roughly 5 days after vaccination. This CDR3 reads CASSTHQGLNTEAFF. The CDR3 coding sequence is TGTGCCAGCAGCACGCACCAGGGCCTGAACACTGAAGCTTTCTTT.